This TCR beta chain was identified during a study of blood T cell repertoires in COVID-19. The CDR3 is 17 amino acids. Clones were sequenced by immunoSEQ multiplex PCR, and TCRdb holds only the in-frame ones, with some missing. The sample comprises about 150,000 clones, over 70% of which are singletons, and under 7.5% rests with the top ten. In its sample, this clone was seen a few times. Input material: peripheral blood. The V and J genes are TRBV21-1 and TRBJ1-6; the table's D gene call, TRBD1, was not cross checked with the DNA. TRBV21-1 is marked as a pseudogene. The TCR sequence derives from a man at least 80 years old with acute or convalescent COVID-19. The CDR3 loop is CASSKCDRDRGNSPLHF. In DNA form, the CDR3 reads TGTGCCAGCAGCAAATGTGACCGGGACAGGGGTAATTCACCCCTCCACTTT.